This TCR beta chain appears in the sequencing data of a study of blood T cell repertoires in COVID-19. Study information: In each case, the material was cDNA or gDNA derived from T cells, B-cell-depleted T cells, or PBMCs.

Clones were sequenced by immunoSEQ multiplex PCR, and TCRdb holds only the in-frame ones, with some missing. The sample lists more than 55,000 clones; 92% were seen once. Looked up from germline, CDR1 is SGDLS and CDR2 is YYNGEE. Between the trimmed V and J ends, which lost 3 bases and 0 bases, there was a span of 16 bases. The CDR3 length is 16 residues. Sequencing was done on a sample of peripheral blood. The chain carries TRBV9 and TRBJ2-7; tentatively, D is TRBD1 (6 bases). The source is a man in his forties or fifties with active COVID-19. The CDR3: CASSAKGDISSYEQYF. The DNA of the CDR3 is TGTGCCAGCAGCGCGAAGGGGGACATAAGCTCCTACGAGCAGTACTTC.